This entry lists 28 T cell receptor beta chains sequenced from one sample in a study of blood T cell repertoires in COVID-19. Method: immunoSEQ multiplex PCR; TCRdb's copy keeps in-frame clones and lacks some. The top ten clones hold under 10% of a sample with some 200,000 clones, approximately 80% of them seen once. Material: peripheral blood. Receptors were obtained from a woman of 80 years or more with COVID-19, enrolled during active disease.

The CDR3 spells CASSYHSGGEDTQYF. CDR3 bases: TGCGCCAGCAGCTACCATAGCGGGGGGGAGGATACGCAGTATTTT. V and J are TRBV5-1 and TRBJ2-3, with 11 positions matching TRBD2. The junction had 6 bases not matched to a gene; V was cut back by 3 bases and J by 6 bases. CDR3 size: 15 residues. CDR1 and CDR2 from the germline V gene are SGHRS and YFSETQ. The full variable domain, rest sourced from reference TRBV5-1 and TRBJ2-3, is KAGVTQTPRYLIKTRGQQVTLSCSPISGHRSVSWYQQTPGQGLQFLFEYFSETQRNKGNFPGRFSGRQFSNSRSEMNVSTLELGDSALYLCASSYHSGGEDTQYFGPGTRLTVL.

This clone occurred a few times. The chain carries TRBV6-1 and TRBJ1-4; the D is unclear. This CDR3 has 16 residues. V lost 0 bases and J 6 bases, leaving 14 bases between the germline ends. Germline values: CDR1 MNHNS, CDR2 SASEGT. CDR3 loop: CASSEALVRWDEKLFF. For the CDR3, the DNA is TGTGCCAGCAGTGAAGCGCTTGTGAGGTGGGATGAAAAACTGTTTTTT.

V and J are TRBV19 and TRBJ2-2; no clear D gene. Germline CDR1 and CDR2: LNHDA and SQIVND (reference sequence). The CDR3 is 14 amino acids. Trimming removed 5 bases from V and 4 bases from J, with 11 bases in between. CDR3 in amino acids: CASSLNPGTGELFF. Here the CDR3 DNA reads TGTGCCAGTAGTCTCAATCCGGGCACCGGGGAGCTGTTTTTT.

This sequence joins TRBV25-1 and TRBJ2-7, with TRBD2 matching over 9 bases. The length of the CDR3 is 15 residues. With 8 bases clipped from V and 6 bases from J, the junction kept 14 bases outside the gene matches. Germline-derived CDR1 and CDR2 are MGHDK and SYGVNS. CDR3 nucleotide sequence: TGTGCCAGCCATGGGAGTGATAGCGGGAGTGGCGAGCAGTACTTC. Protein: CASHGSDSGSGEQYF.

This sequence joins TRBV7-8 and TRBJ2-1, with 7 nucleotides matching TRBD2. The ends lost 5 bases at V and 7 bases at J; junction bases unmatched: 14. CDR3 length: 16 residues. Germline assignment: CDR1 SGHVS and CDR2 FQNEAQ. The CDR3 sequence: CASSPTRTRSRNEQFF. The CDR3 region has the DNA TGTGCCAGCAGCCCAACCAGGACTAGGAGCCGAAATGAGCAGTTCTTC.

The V gene is TRBV11-3, the J gene TRBJ2-7; no definite D call. The CDR3 sequence is 15 residues long. Germline assignment: CDR1 SGHNT and CDR2 YENEEA. V was shortened by 1 base and J by 4 bases, with 14 bases between the two germline ends. CDR3 sequence reads: CASSLGSSSNYEQYF. CDR3 DNA: TGTGCCAGCAGCTTAGGATCCAGTTCCAATTACGAGCAGTACTTC.

This chain connects TRBV6-5 to TRBJ1-2; D is perhaps TRBD1 (5 bases). The CDR3 covers 13 residues. Deletions cut 2 bases from V and 4 bases from J, with 8 bases between. CDR1 is MNHEY and CDR2 is SVGAGI in the germline V gene. This CDR3 is CASSYDSLYGYTF. In nucleotides, the CDR3 is TGTGCCAGCAGTTACGACAGTCTCTATGGCTACACCTTC.

V and J are TRBV28 and TRBJ2-3; possible D gene TRBD2, 6 bases. The CDR3 covers 13 residues. CDR1 is MDHEN, CDR2 SYDVKM, per germline. The V gene lost 1 base and the J gene lost 5 bases, with 7 bases spanning the gap. CDR3 residues: CASSLSGGDTQYF. In DNA form, the CDR3 reads TGTGCCAGCAGTTTATCCGGGGGAGATACGCAGTATTTT. The full variable domain, completed using reference TRBV28 and TRBJ2-3, is DVKVTQSSRYLVKRTGEKVFLECVQDMDHENMFWYRQDPGLGLRLIYFSYDVKMKEKGDIPEGYSVSREKKERFSLILESASTNQTSMYLCASSLSGGDTQYFGPGTRLTVL.

CDR3 bases: TGTGCCAGCAGTTACTCGAGATGGAGCGGGGGGGCCGTCCAAGAGACCCAGTACTTC. This translates into CASSYSRWSGGAVQETQYF. The V call is TRBV6-2 or TRBV6-3, the J call TRBJ2-5; 10 nucleotides agree with TRBD2. V shed 0 bases, J shed 1 base, and the junction held 11 bases outside the gene matches. The CDR3 extends over 19 amino acids. Germline loops: CDR1 MNHEY, CDR2 SVGEGT.

The rearrangement uses TRBV7-9 and TRBJ1-4; D ambiguous. Trimming shortened V by 5 bases and J by 7 bases, and 14 bases separated the two germline ends. The CDR3 extends over 14 amino acids. The V gene's germline CDR1 is SEHNR and CDR2 FQNEAQ (reference sequence). The CDR3 here is CASSQNTGSEKLFF. CDR3 DNA: TGTGCCAGCAGCCAAAACACGGGGAGTGAAAAACTGTTTTTT. The whole variable domain, filled in from reference TRBV7-9 and TRBJ1-4, reads DTGVSQNPRHKITKRGQNVTFRCDPISEHNRLYWYRQTLGQGPEFLTYFQNEAQLEKSRLLSDRFSAERPKGSFSTLEIQRTEQGDSAMYLCASSQNTGSEKLFFGSGTQLSVL.

The chain couples TRBV19 to TRBJ2-7; D perhaps matches TRBD1 (6 bases). The CDR3 has 14 amino acids. V shed 9 bases and J shed 2 bases, with 17 bases lying between them. The germline V gene encodes CDR1 LNHDA and CDR2 SQIVND (reference sequence). DNA of the CDR3: TGTGCCAGAGAGGCCGGCAGGGGTGCCTACGAGCAGTACTTC. It codes for CAREAGRGAYEQYF.

This chain links TRBV3-1 (or the pseudogene TRBV3-2) with TRBJ2-7; TRBD1 matches 11 bases. CDR3 length: 16 residues. V lost 4 bases to trimming and J lost 3 bases; unmatched junction nucleotides: 8. The germline CDR1 and CDR2 sequences are LGHDT and YNNKEL (reference sequence). The CDR3 region is CASSPWTGGSDYEQYF. CDR3 coding DNA: TGTGCCAGCAGCCCTTGGACAGGGGGCTCAGACTACGAGCAGTACTTC.

The chain combines TRBV5-1 with TRBJ1-5; no clear D gene. Germline V CDR1 and CDR2: SGHRS, YFSETQ. Trimming removed 2 bases at V and 0 bases at J, with 9 bases between. The CDR3 has 15 amino acids. This CDR3 is CASSFTGISNQPQHF. The CDR3, as DNA: TGCGCCAGCAGCTTCACGGGGATTAGCAATCAGCCCCAGCATTTT.

The chain links TRBV24-1 to TRBJ1-4; 12 bases agree with TRBD1. J lost 5 bases, V lost 3 bases, and 6 bases had no gene match. CDR1 is KGHDR and CDR2 is SFDVKD in the germline V gene. The CDR3 length is 17 residues. The CDR3: CATSDRGQGAKNEKLFF. CDR3 in DNA: TGTGCCACCAGTGATAGGGGACAGGGGGCAAAGAATGAAAAACTGTTTTTT.

The chain joins TRBV28 to TRBJ1-5, with D uncertain. With 4 bases removed from V and 8 bases from J, the gap between germline ends came to 21 bases. The CDR3 loop spans 16 amino acids. Germline values: CDR1 MDHEN, CDR2 SYDVKM. CDR3 DNA: TGTGCCAGCAGTTCCCCCCCCCGGCGGAGCGGTAAGCCCCAGCATTTT. Its translation: CASSSPPRRSGKPQHF.

The rearrangement joins TRBV7-2 to TRBJ2-1; 7 bases line up with TRBD2. Germline loops: CDR1 SGHTA, CDR2 FQGNSA. The CDR3 has 14 amino acids. With 5 bases clipped from V and 8 bases from J, the junction kept 9 bases outside the gene matches. The CDR3 DNA sequence: TGTGCCAGCAGCCCGGCGGGAGTAGCCGATGAGCAGTTCTTC. It is translated as CASSPAGVADEQFF.

V and J are TRBV2 and TRBJ1-4; 8 nucleotides agree with TRBD1. The CDR3 contains 14 residues. Trimming removed 3 bases from V and 7 bases from J; junction bases left unmatched: 4. Germline lookup yields CDR1 SNHLY and CDR2 FYNNEI. The DNA for the CDR3 is TGTGCCAGCAGTGAGACAGGGGTCGGTGAAAAACTGTTTTTT. This encodes CASSETGVGEKLFF. Together with reference TRBV2 and TRBJ1-4, the CDR3 gives the full variable domain: EPEVTQTPSHQVTQMGQEVILRCVPISNHLYFYWYRQILGQKVEFLVSFYNNEISEKSEIFDDQFSVERPDGSNFTLKIRSTKLEDSAMYFCASSETGVGEKLFFGSGTQLSVL.

This clone was counted between two and nine times. The gene calls are TRBV6-5 and TRBJ1-5; possible D gene TRBD1, 5 bases. Looked up from germline, CDR1 is MNHEY and CDR2 is SVGAGI. This CDR3 is 14 amino acids long. Trimming stripped 8 bases from V and 4 bases from J, with 15 bases between. The CDR3 DNA is TGTGCCAGCGGATCAAGCGGGGGTAATCAGCCCCAGCATTTT. The encoded protein is CASGSSGGNQPQHF.

This clone was seen a handful of times. The chain employs TRBV7-2 and TRBJ2-1; 8 positions match TRBD2. The CDR3 is 15 amino acids. The germline V gene encodes CDR1 SGHTA and CDR2 FQGNSA. Trimming cost V 2 bases and J 4 bases; bases outside gene matches: 4. The chain's CDR3 is CASSLQRGKYNEQFF. Here the CDR3 DNA reads TGTGCCAGCAGCTTACAGCGGGGGAAGTACAATGAGCAGTTCTTC.

The chain joins TRBV7-3 to TRBJ1-1, with D perhaps matching TRBD1 (6 bases). V was trimmed by 5 bases and J by 1 base, leaving 11 bases between them. The germline V gene has CDR1 SGHTA and CDR2 FQGTGA. This CDR3 spans 14 amino acids. As DNA, the CDR3 is TGTGCCAGCAGCCCAGGGGTTCAGAACACTGAAGCTTTCTTT. Translating it yields CASSPGVQNTEAFF.

This clone was seen a single time. As DNA, the CDR3 is TGTGCCAGTAGTTTAATACCGGGACAGGGGAAATCCGGGGAGCTGTTTTTT. Protein sequence: CASSLIPGQGKSGELFF. The rearrangement joins TRBV19 to TRBJ2-2, with 10 nucleotides matching TRBD1. The length of the CDR3 is 17 residues. Germline loops: CDR1 LNHDA, CDR2 SQIVND (reference sequence). The V and J ends lost 5 bases and 6 bases, in that order; junction bases with no gene match: 12.

The rearrangement joins TRBV2 to TRBJ2-3; 10 bases agree with TRBD2. V trimming: 8 bases; J trimming: 10 bases; junction bases outside the gene matches: 9. Germline values: CDR1 SNHLY, CDR2 FYNNEI. There are 13 residues in the CDR3. CDR3 nucleotide sequence: TGTGCCAGCTCGGGACTAGCGACATATGCGCAGTATTTT. Translated, it gives CASSGLATYAQYF.

The CDR3 DNA reads TGTGCCAGTAGTGATCAACCGGGACAGGGTTTATCACCCCTCCACTTT. It is translated as CASSDQPGQGLSPLHF. The chain carries TRBV19 and TRBJ1-6; 9 positions match TRBD1. The CDR3 length is 16 residues. Germline V CDR1 and CDR2: LNHDA, SQIVND (reference sequence). J was trimmed by 10 bases and V by 5 bases; bases with no gene match: 12.

J is TRBJ1-5 and V is TRBV28; 9 nucleotides match TRBD1. J lost 6 bases, V lost 7 bases, and 13 bases had no gene match. The CDR3 contains 16 residues. CDR1 MDHEN and CDR2 SYDVKM come from the germline V gene. CDR3 residues: CASIPRGTGTRQPQHF. CDR3 nucleotides: TGTGCCAGCATCCCTCGGGGGACAGGGACTCGTCAGCCCCAGCATTTT.

The chain joins TRBV28 to TRBJ1-4; D may be TRBD1 (5 bases). Germline V lookup: CDR1 MDHEN, CDR2 SYDVKM. The V end was cut by 3 bases, the J end by 0 bases, with 11 bases between. This CDR3 is 16 amino acids long. The CDR3 reads CASSLGRGATNEKLFF. Written as DNA, the CDR3 is TGTGCCAGCAGTTTGGGGCGGGGGGCAACTAATGAAAAACTGTTTTTT.

The gene calls are TRBV13 and TRBJ1-3, with a possible D match to TRBD1 (6 bases). Between the trimmed V and J ends, which lost 5 bases and 0 bases, there was a span of 23 bases. The CDR3 consists of 19 residues. Germline loops: CDR1 PRHDT, CDR2 FYEKMQ (reference sequence). CDR3 protein: CASSGQFLGGGSSGNTIYF. CDR3 DNA sequence: TGTGCCAGCAGCGGACAATTCCTTGGGGGGGGCAGCTCTGGAAACACCATATATTTT.

The V call is TRBV5-4, the J call TRBJ2-7; unclear D gene. Trimming left V 3 bases short and J 4 bases short, with 5 bases between. There are 11 residues in the CDR3. Germline assignment: CDR1 SGHNT and CDR2 YYREEE (reference sequence). The CDR3 nucleotides are TGTGCCAGCAGCTCCCTTTACGAGCAGTACTTC. This codes for CASSSLYEQYF. Based on the CDR3 plus reference TRBV5-4 and TRBJ2-7, the full variable domain is ETGVTQSPTHLIKTRGQQVTLRCSSQSGHNTVSWYQQALGQGPQFIFQYYREEENGRGNFPPRFSGLQFPNYSSELNVNALELDDSALYLCASSSLYEQYFGPGTRLTVT.

The genes are TRBV5-5 and TRBJ2-3; 11 bases are shared with TRBD1. This CDR3 has 17 residues. Trimming removed 1 base from V and 3 bases from J; junction bases left unmatched: 7. Germline CDR1 is SGHKS and CDR2 is YYEKEE (reference sequence). Here the CDR3 reads CASSLIPGQGATDTQYF. CDR3 DNA sequence: TGTGCCAGCAGCTTGATCCCCGGACAGGGGGCGACAGATACGCAGTATTTT.